This is a list of T cell receptor beta chains from one sample in a study of response to subunit inactivated influenza vaccine. TCRdb re-called the RT-PCR reads with MiXCR, one entry per CDR3 protein. The sample has 500,000 to 600,000 distinct CDR3 sequences, roughly 12% seen once. These same data were also listed under a study on T cells expressing NK-cell markers.

This material consisted of PBMCs from blood, taken on the day of vaccination. These receptors were collected from a man in his forties or fifties who received an inactivated influenza vaccine. Each CDR3 is given with its conserved first and last residue. The order of the fields is CDR3 length, V gene, D gene, clone size, J gene, CDR3 DNA, CDR3 protein. A D gene is named only where the DNA matches it firmly. Clone size is shown for a subset of rows, as once, few, many or a class of expanded clone.

16,TRBV29-1,TRBD1,few,TRBJ1-4,TGCAGCGCTGGGGGACAGGGAGGGTCAGCTAATGAAAAACTGTTTTTT,CSAGGQGGSANEKLFF
14,TRBV7-8,-,few,TRBJ2-7,TGTGCCAGCAGCCACGGACAGTCCACGGGGGAGCAGTACTTC,CASSHGQSTGEQYF
14,TRBV5-1,-,few,TRBJ2-5,TGCGCCAGCAGCTTGTCAAGGATCCAAGAGACCCAGTACTTC,CASSLSRIQETQYF
13,TRBV20-1,TRBD1,few,TRBJ2-7,TGCAGTGCTAAAGGACAGGGGGCCTACGAGCAGTACTTC,CSAKGQGAYEQYF
13,TRBV28,-,few,TRBJ1-1,TGTGCCAGCAGGGGTAATATGAACACTGAAGCTTTCTTT,CASRGNMNTEAFF
15,TRBV18,-,-,TRBJ1-5,TGTGCCAGCTCCACCATCGGTTCTCGCAATCAGCCCCAGCATTTT,CASSTIGSRNQPQHF
13,TRBV19,-,few,TRBJ1-5,TGTGCCAGTAGTATGGGACGGGATCAGCCCCAGCATTTT,CASSMGRDQPQHF
12,TRBV2,-,few,TRBJ2-5,TGTGCCAGCCTGGAAGTGGTGGAGACCCAGTACTTC,CASLEVVETQYF
13,TRBV7-9,TRBD1,many,TRBJ2-7,TGTGCCAGCAGCGGGACAGGTAACTACGAGCAGTACTTC,CASSGTGNYEQYF
14,TRBV20-1,TRBD2,many,TRBJ2-1,TGCAGTGCTAGAAAGACTAGCGGGTACAATGAGCAGTTCTTC,CSARKTSGYNEQFF
13,TRBV29-1,TRBD2,-,TRBJ2-7,TGCAGCGTTGAAGGCGGGAGCTCCAACGAGCAGTACTTC,CSVEGGSSNEQYF
17,TRBV5-5,-,-,TRBJ2-1,TGTGCCAGCAGCTTGGCCGACCGACTAACAATCTTCAATGAGCAGTTCTTC,CASSLADRLTIFNEQFF
13,TRBV29-1,-,few,TRBJ1-5,TGCAGCGTTGAAGTGGACGGGAATCAGCCCCAGCATTTT,CSVEVDGNQPQHF
19,TRBV5-6,-,-,TRBJ2-6,TGTGCCAGCAGCCCGGTCGGGTTTAGGGATTCGTCTGGGGCCAACGTCCTGACTTTC,CASSPVGFRDSSGANVLTF
17,TRBV9,TRBD1,few,TRBJ2-2,TGTGCCAGCAGCGTAGTATTTGGACAGGGGGCCACCGGGGAGCTGTTTTTT,CASSVVFGQGATGELFF
15,TRBV5-1,-,few,TRBJ2-7,TGCGCCAGCAGCTTGCGGGGGCTTGACTCCTACGAGCAGTACTTC,CASSLRGLDSYEQYF
15,TRBV7-2,TRBD1,few,TRBJ2-7,TGTGCCAGCAGCTTCAGACAGGGATTCCCCTACGAGCAGTACTTC,CASSFRQGFPYEQYF
17,TRBV18,-,few,TRBJ2-1,TGTGCCAGCTCACCATCACTCGTCGGTTACTCCTACAATGAGCAGTTCTTC,CASSPSLVGYSYNEQFF
13,TRBV29-1,-,many,TRBJ2-1,TGCAGCGTTGAAGGGGGCTTGGGAGATGAGCAGTTCTTC,CSVEGGLGDEQFF
17,TRBV19,TRBD2,-,TRBJ2-1,TGTGCCAGTAGTATAGATGCGAGCGGGAGGGCCAGGGATGAGCAGTTCTTC,CASSIDASGRARDEQFF
14,TRBV29-1,TRBD2,-,TRBJ2-1,TGCAGCGTTGATCCCCGGACTAGCGGAAATGAGCAGTTCTTC,CSVDPRTSGNEQFF